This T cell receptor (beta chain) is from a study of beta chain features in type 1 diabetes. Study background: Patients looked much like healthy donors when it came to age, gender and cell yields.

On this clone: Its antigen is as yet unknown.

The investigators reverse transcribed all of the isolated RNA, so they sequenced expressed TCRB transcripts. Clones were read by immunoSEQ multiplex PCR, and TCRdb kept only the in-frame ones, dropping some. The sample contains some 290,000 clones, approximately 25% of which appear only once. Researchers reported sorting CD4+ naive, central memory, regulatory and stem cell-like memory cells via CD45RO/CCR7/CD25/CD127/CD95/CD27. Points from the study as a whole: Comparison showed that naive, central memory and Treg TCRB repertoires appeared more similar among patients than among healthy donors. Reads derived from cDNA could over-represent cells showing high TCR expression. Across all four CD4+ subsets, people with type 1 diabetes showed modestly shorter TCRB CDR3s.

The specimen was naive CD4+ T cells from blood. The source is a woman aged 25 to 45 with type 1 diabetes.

CDR3 bases: TGTGCCATCAGTGAAACTCTCCCCGATACGCAGTATTTT. This sequence encodes CAISETLPDTQYF. This chain uses TRBV10-3 with TRBJ2-3; D is uncertain. Trimming took off 3 bases at V and 6 bases at J, with 10 bases between the two ends. CDR3 length equals 13 residues. Germline V gene data show CDR1 as ENHRY and CDR2 as SYGVKD.